Each of the 31 T cell receptor beta chains below was sequenced from the same sample in a study of identical twins. One entry per CDR3 protein results from TCRdb running MiXCR on the 5' RACE reads. This table holds under 900,000 distinct CDR3 sequences, roughly 12% found once. These sequences were also reported in another study, on yellow fever vaccine responses in identical twins.

The specimen sequenced was PBMCs. These TCRs come from a woman aged 18 to 35 in good health.

This clonotype came up a few times. The chain combines TRBV7-2 with TRBJ1-5, with 7 nucleotides matching TRBD1. The CDR3 loop spans 14 amino acids. Looked up from germline, CDR1 is SGHTA and CDR2 is FQGNSA. The V and J ends lost 3 bases and 9 bases, in that order; junction bases with no gene match: 8. The CDR3 sequence is CASSFVRGSTPQHF. The CDR3 DNA follows: TGTGCCAGCAGCTTCGTCAGGGGGTCAACGCCCCAGCATTTT.

The chain couples TRBV12-3 or TRBV12-4 to TRBJ2-3; 11 bases line up with TRBD2. This CDR3 region has 17 residues. Losses at the gene ends were 7 bases for V and 4 bases for J; bases not matched to a gene: 13. DNA of the CDR3: TGTGCCAGCACCCAATATAGCGGGAGGGCCTATCCAGATACGCAGTATTTT. It yields the protein CASTQYSGRAYPDTQYF.

This clonotype was counted a few times. The chain employs TRBV5-1 and TRBJ1-2, with TRBD1 matching 7 bases. Germline V gene data show CDR1 as SGHRS and CDR2 as YFSETQ. The CDR3 is 14 amino acids. V shed 4 bases, J shed 2 bases, and the junction held 5 bases outside the gene matches. CDR3 in amino acids: CASSEDRNNYGYTF. The CDR3 nucleotides read TGCGCCAGCAGCGAGGACAGGAACAACTATGGCTACACCTTC.

The rearrangement links TRBV25-1 to TRBJ2-5; 8 positions agree with TRBD2. Germline CDR1 reads MGHDK; CDR2 reads SYGVNS. V was clipped by 4 bases and J by 4 bases; unmatched bases: 5. CDR3 length: 14 amino acids. The DNA of the CDR3 is TGTGCCAGCAGTGCCGGACTAGCCCGAGAGACCCAGTACTTC. Translation: CASSAGLARETQYF.

This clonotype was found a few times. DNA for the CDR3: TGTGCCAGCACCCGAGCAGGGAGTAAGGATACGCAGTATTTT. Protein: CASTRAGSKDTQYF. The rearrangement joins TRBV27 to TRBJ2-3; D tentatively fits TRBD1 or TRBD2 (5 bases each). The CDR3 runs 14 residues. Between the trimmed V and J ends, which lost 7 bases and 6 bases, there was a span of 17 bases. Germline values: CDR1 MNHEY, CDR2 SMNVEV (reference sequence).

This clonotype was seen only a few times. The J gene is TRBJ2-7, the V gene TRBV5-1, with 11 nucleotides matching TRBD2. This CDR3 comprises 15 residues. CDR1 and CDR2 from the germline V gene are SGHRS and YFSETQ. J lost 2 bases, V lost 5 bases, and 6 bases had no gene match. The CDR3 coding sequence is TGCGCCAGCAGACTCGAGACTAGCGGGACCTACGAGCAGTACTTC. It translates to CASRLETSGTYEQYF.

This clonotype was picked up many times. The rearrangement uses TRBV24-1 and TRBJ2-5; a weak D match, TRBD1 (6 bases). The CDR3 has 15 amino acids. Germline V gives CDR1 KGHDR, CDR2 SFDVKD. Trimming took 3 bases from V and 2 from J, leaving 12 bases between them. CDR3 amino acids: CATSDVRTAQETQYF. In DNA, the CDR3 is TGTGCCACCAGTGATGTAAGGACAGCACAAGAGACCCAGTACTTC.

There are a few counts of this clonotype. This chain links TRBV12-3 or TRBV12-4 with TRBJ1-4, with 9 bases that match TRBD1. V was clipped by 6 bases and J by 8 bases; unmatched bases: 1. The CDR3 spans 12 residues. CDR3 coding DNA: TGTGCCAGCAGCGGGACAGGGGAAAAACTGTTTTTT. Translation gives CASSGTGEKLFF.

V and J are TRBV10-3 and TRBJ2-1; 9 bases map to TRBD2. Germline lookup yields CDR1 ENHRY and CDR2 SYGVKD. V trimming: 6 bases; J trimming: 5 bases; junction bases outside the gene matches: 14. This CDR3 region has 17 residues. CDR3 sequence (DNA): TGTGCCATCAGGAGCCCCGTGGCGGGGGGGCAGAACAATGAGCAGTTCTTC. It translates to CAIRSPVAGGQNNEQFF.

The rearrangement joins TRBV5-1 to TRBJ2-1; the D gene could be TRBD1 or TRBD2 (6 bases each). Germline V gene lookup returns CDR1 SGHRS and CDR2 YFSETQ. Trimming removed 0 bases from V and 0 bases from J, with 19 bases in between. CDR3 size: 19 residues. This CDR3 is CASSLGGADFSSSYNEQFF. The CDR3 DNA follows: TGCGCCAGCAGCTTGGGGGGGGCGGACTTTTCAAGCTCCTACAATGAGCAGTTCTTC.

The chain combines TRBV28 with TRBJ2-7; 10 nucleotides match TRBD1. Germline V gives CDR1 MDHEN, CDR2 SYDVKM. Trimming at V came to 8 bases and at J to 5 bases, leaving 9 bases not matched to a gene. The CDR3 is 14 residues long. The CDR3: CASAPAGTGDEQYV. Written as DNA, the CDR3 is TGTGCCAGCGCCCCTGCCGGGACAGGGGACGAGCAGTACGTC.

V usage is TRBV5-1 and J usage is TRBJ2-3, with 10 nucleotides matching TRBD2. The CDR3 is made up of 13 amino acids. Germline V gives CDR1 SGHRS, CDR2 YFSETQ. The junction had 3 bases not matched to a gene; V was cut back by 0 bases and J by 11 bases. CDR3: CASSLELAGMQYF. CDR3 DNA: TGCGCCAGCAGCTTGGAACTAGCGGGGATGCAGTATTTT.

CDR3 region: CASRASGSGGYEQFF. CDR3 nucleotide sequence: TGTGCCAGCAGAGCTAGCGGGTCTGGCGGTTATGAGCAGTTCTTC. The genes are TRBV12-3 or TRBV12-4 and TRBJ2-1; 8 bases map to TRBD2. This CDR3 comprises 15 residues. V was pared by 6 bases and J by 8 bases, with 12 bases of the junction left unmatched.

In this sample, this clonotype turned up a few times. The chain recombines TRBV10-3 with TRBJ2-2, with D possibly being TRBD1 (6 bases). CDR3 size: 12 residues. V was clipped by 8 bases and J by 7 bases, with 11 bases between them. Per the germline V gene, CDR1 is ENHRY and CDR2 is SYGVKD. The CDR3 DNA is TGTGCCATCCCCAAGGGGGACGGGGAGCTGTTTTTT. Its translation: CAIPKGDGELFF.

This clonotype was seen at least ten times. The chain has TRBV13 and TRBJ2-3; D ambiguous. This CDR3 is built from 12 residues. V lost 6 bases, J lost 6 bases, and 10 bases lay in between. Looked up from germline, CDR1 is PRHDT and CDR2 is FYEKMQ (reference sequence). CDR3 sequence: CASSPTVDTQYF. Written as DNA, the CDR3 is TGTGCCAGCAGTCCAACCGTGGATACGCAGTATTTT. The full variable domain, with the rest looked up from reference TRBV13 and TRBJ2-3, is AAGVIQSPRHLIKEKRETATLKCYPIPRHDTVYWYQQGPGQDPQFLISFYEKMQSDKGSIPDRFSAQQFSDYHSELNMSSLELGDSALYFCASSPTVDTQYFGPGTRLTVL.

The chain joins TRBV6-1 to TRBJ1-3; 9 bases line up with TRBD1. The CDR3 sequence is 15 residues long. CDR1 MNHNS and CDR2 SASEGT come from the germline V gene. Losses at the gene ends were 8 bases for V and 1 base for J; bases not matched to a gene: 6. The CDR3 DNA is TGTGCCAGCGGCACAGGGGGCGCGTCTGGAAACACCATATATTTT. Its translation is CASGTGGASGNTIYF.

In its sample, this clonotype was seen a few times. The chain has TRBV20-1 and TRBJ2-7; D unclear. Germline V gene sequence: CDR1 DFQATT, CDR2 SNEGSKA (reference sequence). Trimming took 2 bases from V and 3 from J, leaving 8 bases between them. The CDR3 covers 12 residues. CDR3 in amino acids: CSARQIYYEQYF. The CDR3, as DNA: TGCAGTGCTAGACAAATCTACTACGAGCAGTACTTC.

The rearrangement links TRBV20-1 to TRBJ2-7, with D unclear. The CDR3 covers 15 residues. Looked up from germline, CDR1 is DFQATT and CDR2 is SNEGSKA (reference sequence). Trimming stripped 1 base from V and 0 bases from J, with 13 bases between. This CDR3 is CSARALGTSSYEQYV. CDR3 in DNA: TGCAGTGCTAGAGCTTTGGGAACAAGCTCCTACGAGCAGTACGTC.

This clonotype came up many times. The chain uses TRBV6-1 and TRBJ1-6, with a tentative D call TRBD1 (6 bases). CDR3 size: 13 residues. Looked up from germline, CDR1 is MNHNS and CDR2 is SASEGT. V dropped 5 bases and J dropped 7 bases, with 9 bases sitting between them. CDR3 nucleotides: TGTGCCAGCAGTCGACAGGCGAATTCACCCCTCCACTTT. Protein product: CASSRQANSPLHF.

The rearrangement links TRBV23-1 to TRBJ1-4; D is unclear. TRBV23-1 belongs to the ORF category, with a function that is uncertain. The CDR3 spans 10 residues. V dropped 7 bases and J dropped 9 bases, with 6 bases sitting between them. The CDR3 nucleotides are TGCGCCAGCACCGGGCAAAAACTGTTTTTT. Amino acids: CASTGQKLFF.

This clonotype was counted a few times. J is TRBJ2-1 and V is TRBV7-8; 14 positions agree with TRBD2. The CDR3 spans 17 residues. J gave up 6 bases and V 5 bases, and 9 bases lay outside the gene matches. Germline V gives CDR1 SGHVS, CDR2 FQNEAQ. DNA for the CDR3: TGTGCCAGCAGCACCGGACTAGCGGGAGGTGCCGGCAATGAGCAGTTCTTC. Protein sequence: CASSTGLAGGAGNEQFF.

This clonotype was observed a few times. The V and J genes are TRBV6-2 or TRBV6-3 and TRBJ2-7; D may be TRBD2 (5 bases). V was trimmed by 2 bases and J by 5 bases, leaving 16 bases between them. The CDR3 is 15 residues long. CDR1 is MNHEY, CDR2 SVGEGT, per germline. The CDR3 sequence: CASSYGRAASNEQYV. The DNA for the CDR3 is TGTGCCAGCAGTTACGGGCGGGCCGCCTCGAACGAGCAGTACGTC.

This clonotype came up a few times. The chain uses TRBV18 and TRBJ1-4; tentatively, D is TRBD1 (6 bases). Germline V gene lookup returns CDR1 KGHSH and CDR2 LQKENI. The CDR3 is made up of 16 amino acids. V was pared by 4 bases and J by 2 bases, with 14 bases between. The CDR3 bases are TGTGCCAGCTCACTCTACAGGGAGATGACTAATGAAAAACTGTTTTTT. This gives the protein CASSLYREMTNEKLFF.

The chain links TRBV12-3 or TRBV12-4 to TRBJ1-1, with a tentative D call TRBD1 (6 bases). CDR3 length equals 14 residues. Trimming stripped 1 base from V and 8 bases from J, with 14 bases between. CDR3 in amino acids: CASSLGQGIWEAFF. The CDR3 region has the DNA TGTGCCAGCAGTTTAGGTCAGGGGATCTGGGAAGCTTTCTTT.

This clonotype has more than one count but fewer than ten. The gene calls are TRBV27 and TRBJ2-4; 8 nucleotides match TRBD2. V was clipped by 3 bases and J by 1 base; unmatched bases: 8. The CDR3 totals 17 residues. From germline, CDR1 is MNHEY and CDR2 SMNVEV (reference sequence). CDR3 DNA: TGTGCCAGCAGTTTGTCGACTAGCGCTTCGGCCAAAAACATTCAGTACTTC. It specifies CASSLSTSASAKNIQYF.

The table lists this clonotype with many counts. The V and J genes are TRBV29-1 and TRBJ2-1; 9 nucleotides agree with TRBD2. V gave up 6 bases and J gave up 2 bases; unmatched junction bases: 5. CDR1 is SQVTM, CDR2 ANQGSEA, per germline. There are 14 residues in the CDR3. The CDR3 nucleotides read TGCAGCGTCCCCAGCGGGGGGCCCTACAATGAGCAGTTCTTC. Amino acids: CSVPSGGPYNEQFF.

The sample holds a few counts of this clonotype. The gene calls are TRBV12-3 or TRBV12-4 and TRBJ1-5; D not resolved. Trimming cost V 5 bases and J 1 base, with 9 bases left between them. The CDR3 is 14 residues long. This CDR3 reads CASSQMLSNQPQHF. The CDR3 region has the DNA TGTGCCAGCAGTCAGATGCTAAGCAATCAGCCCCAGCATTTT.

The chain couples TRBV10-2 to TRBJ2-7; D gene uncertain. This CDR3 comprises 16 residues. Trimming removed 0 bases from V and 7 bases from J, with 19 bases in between. Germline V gives CDR1 WSHSY, CDR2 SAAADI. CDR3 DNA sequence: TGCGCCAGCAGTGAGTCGGATTTTCCGCTACGAGATGAGCAGTACGTC. Translated, it gives CASSESDFPLRDEQYV.

The chain couples TRBV11-2 to TRBJ2-1; tentatively, D is TRBD1 (6 bases). Germline loops: CDR1 SGHAT, CDR2 FQNNGV. This CDR3 is 11 amino acids long. Between the trimmed V and J ends, which lost 6 bases and 14 bases, there was a span of 14 bases. The CDR3: CASRTGTREFF. The CDR3, as DNA: TGTGCCAGCAGAACCGGGACACGGGAGTTCTTC.

The rearrangement uses TRBV15 and TRBJ1-1, with 11 bases that match TRBD1. The CDR3 loop spans 17 amino acids. V trimming: 4 bases; J trimming: 2 bases; junction bases outside the gene matches: 9. From germline, CDR1 is LNHNV and CDR2 YYDKDF (reference sequence). CDR3 in amino acids: CATSKTRDRGFNTEAFF. The CDR3 nucleotides are TGTGCCACCAGCAAAACCCGGGACAGGGGGTTTAACACTGAAGCTTTCTTT.

The sample holds a few counts of this clonotype. CDR3: CASGVSTDTQYF. The CDR3 region has the DNA TGTGCCAGTGGGGTTAGCACAGATACGCAGTATTTT. The rearrangement joins TRBV19 to TRBJ2-3; D gene uncertain. This CDR3 has 12 residues. CDR1 and CDR2 (germline): LNHDA, SQIVND (reference sequence). The V end lost 8 bases, the J end lost 0 bases, and 6 bases lay between the germline ends.